This TCR beta chain was recorded in a study of CD8+ T cells in alopecia areata. Sequencing templates came from extracted RNA that was reverse transcribed into cDNA. Sequenced by immunoSEQ multiplex PCR; TCRdb stores in-frame clones only, minus some. The sample gives 20,000 to 30,000 clones, 40% to 65% of which show up once; 31% is in the top ten. Germline CDR1 reads MDHEN; CDR2 reads SYDVKM. This CDR3 has 14 residues. V was pared by 7 bases and J by 7 bases, with 10 bases of the junction left unmatched. The TCR originated in a human donor with alopecia areata. The material sequenced was NKG2D-high CD8+ T cells sorted from blood. The rearrangement links TRBV28 to TRBJ1-5, with 7 bases aligning to TRBD1. As DNA, the CDR3 is TGTGCCAGCATAAGGACAGGAATTGTCCAGCCCCAGCATTTT. Its translation is CASIRTGIVQPQHF.